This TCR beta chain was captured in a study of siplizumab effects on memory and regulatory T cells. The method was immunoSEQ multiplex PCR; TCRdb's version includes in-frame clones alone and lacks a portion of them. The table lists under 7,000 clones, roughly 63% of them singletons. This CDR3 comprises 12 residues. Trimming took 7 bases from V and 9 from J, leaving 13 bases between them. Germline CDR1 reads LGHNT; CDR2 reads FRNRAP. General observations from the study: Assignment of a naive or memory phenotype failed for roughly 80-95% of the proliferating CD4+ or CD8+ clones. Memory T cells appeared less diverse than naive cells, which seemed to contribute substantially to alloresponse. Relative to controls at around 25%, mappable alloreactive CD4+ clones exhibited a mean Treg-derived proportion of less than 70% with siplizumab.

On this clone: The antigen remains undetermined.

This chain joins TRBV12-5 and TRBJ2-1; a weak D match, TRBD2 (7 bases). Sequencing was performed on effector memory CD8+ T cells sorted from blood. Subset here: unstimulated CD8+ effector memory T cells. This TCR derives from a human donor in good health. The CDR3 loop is CASDIGGGEQFF. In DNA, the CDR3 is TGTGCTAGTGACATAGGGGGGGGTGAGCAGTTCTTC. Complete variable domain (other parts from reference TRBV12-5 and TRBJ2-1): DARVTQTPRHKVTEMGQEVTMRCQPILGHNTVFWYRQTMMQGLELLAYFRNRAPLDDSGMPKDRFSAEMPDATLATLKIQPSEPRDSAVYFCASDIGGGEQFFGPGTRLTVL.